The 9 T cell receptor beta chains in this list originate from one sample, sequenced in a study of cytomegalovirus exposure and HLA in healthy donors. Researchers ran the PCR with 60 Vbeta and 13 Jbeta primers. Data came from immunoSEQ multiplex PCR; TCRdb stores just in-frame clones and leaves some out. The table lists 250,000 to 350,000 clones, approximately 80% of them singletons. Sample: PBMCs. Receptor source: a girl aged 2-10 years in good health and CMV-seronegative.

This chain uses TRBV2 with TRBJ1-2; D is ambiguous. Trimming stripped 2 bases from V and 2 bases from J, with 12 bases between. The CDR3 spans 15 residues. Per germline, CDR1 SNHLY and CDR2 FYNNEI. The CDR3 region is CASSEQSSRNYGYTF. The DNA of the CDR3 is TGTGCCAGCAGTGAACAGTCATCCAGAAACTATGGCTACACCTTC.

The V and J genes are TRBV11-2 and TRBJ2-7; no clear D. This CDR3 is 14 amino acids long. V lost 1 base, J lost 3 bases, and 10 bases lay in between. Germline CDR1 reads SGHAT; CDR2 reads FQNNGV. As DNA, the CDR3 is TGTGCCAGCAGCTTAGGTTACAGAGTCTACGAGCAGTACTTC. Translation: CASSLGYRVYEQYF.

V is TRBV7-3 and J is TRBJ2-5; D may be TRBD2 (6 bases). Germline V gene sequence: CDR1 SGHTA, CDR2 FQGTGA. V lost 1 base and J 1 base, leaving 10 bases between the germline ends. CDR3 size: 15 residues. The CDR3 DNA reads TGTGCCAGCAGCTTAATGGGCGGGATCCAAGAGACCCAGTACTTC. This sequence encodes CASSLMGGIQETQYF.

V usage is TRBV7-9 and J usage is TRBJ2-7, with 15 bases identical to TRBD2. The CDR3 covers 16 residues. In germline, CDR1 is SEHNR, CDR2 FQNEAQ (reference sequence). V lost 1 base to trimming and J lost 3 bases; unmatched junction nucleotides: 1. The CDR3 DNA sequence: TGTGCCAGCAGCTTAGGGGGACTAGCGGGAGGCTACGAGCAGTACTTC. It encodes CASSLGGLAGGYEQYF.

The rearrangement links TRBV25-1 to TRBJ2-5; weak D call: TRBD1 (6 bases). Germline CDR1 MGHDK, CDR2 SYGVNS. The CDR3 has 11 residues. The germline V and J ends were trimmed by 4 bases and 9 bases, with 9 bases remaining between them. CDR3 sequence reads: CASSGQGPQYF. As DNA, the CDR3 is TGTGCCAGCAGTGGGCAGGGGCCCCAGTACTTC.

The chain combines TRBV19 with TRBJ2-3, with D possibly being TRBD2 (6 bases). Per the germline V gene, CDR1 is LNHDA and CDR2 is SQIVND (reference sequence). The CDR3 is 12 residues long. The germline V and J ends were trimmed by 7 bases and 6 bases, with 11 bases remaining between them. Written as DNA, the CDR3 is TGTGCCAGTACTAGCGTGATGGATACGCAGTATTTT. Residues: CASTSVMDTQYF.

The gene calls are TRBV28 and TRBJ1-1; tentatively, D is TRBD1 (5 bases). This CDR3 has 13 residues. CDR1 is MDHEN, CDR2 SYDVKM, per germline. The ends were cut back, 8 bases at V and 8 bases at J, with 18 bases in the middle. The CDR3 DNA is TGTGCCAGCTTCGGGGCCGGGGGACGGGAAGCTTTCTTT. It yields the protein CASFGAGGREAFF.

This clone was seen a single time. The V and J genes are TRBV6-1 and TRBJ1-2, with D maybe TRBD1 (6 bases). V was pared by 3 bases and J by 6 bases, with 11 bases between. Germline V lookup: CDR1 MNHNS, CDR2 SASEGT. This CDR3 region has 13 residues. CDR3 residues: CASSDGTYHGYTF. The CDR3, as DNA: TGTGCCAGCAGTGATGGGACATACCATGGCTACACCTTC.

CDR3 nucleotides: TGCGCCAGCAGCCAAGATATGAGGGGGGGCAGAATAACAGATACGCAGTATTTT. Protein sequence: CASSQDMRGGRITDTQYF. The chain combines TRBV4-1 with TRBJ2-3; the D gene is possibly TRBD2 (7 bases). Germline V gene data show CDR1 as MGHRA and CDR2 as YSYEKL. Deletions cut 0 bases from V and 3 bases from J, with 19 bases between. CDR3 length equals 18 residues.